The count of the clone carrying this T cell receptor beta chain is one. This entry belongs to a study of blood T cell repertoires in COVID-19. About the research overall: The study drew acute and convalescent COVID-19 samples from the United States, Italy and Spain. T cells, B-cell-depleted T cells, or PBMCs provided the cDNA or gDNA that served as material.

Germline CDR1 and CDR2: SGHRS and YFSETQ. The CDR3 extends over 15 amino acids. Trimming removed 0 bases at V and 8 bases at J, with 15 bases between. Authors' processing steps: For nucleated cells, counts were estimated from reference gene primer amplification. The table came from immunoSEQ multiplex PCR; TCRdb's copy has only in-frame clones and leaves some out. V and J calls and clone size are copied from that table; D and trimming were computed from the DNA. The sample has 40,000 or so clones; about nine tenths are singletons. This TCR derives from a man between 45 and 60 years old with active COVID-19. The chain combines TRBV5-1 with TRBJ1-3; TRBD1 might be the D (5 bases). The source material was peripheral blood. Here the CDR3 DNA reads TGCGCCAGCAGCTTGGAGGGACTTAGCGGCGACACCATATATTTT. Amino acid sequence: CASSLEGLSGDTIYF. Together with reference TRBV5-1 and TRBJ1-3, the CDR3 gives the full variable domain: KAGVTQTPRYLIKTRGQQVTLSCSPISGHRSVSWYQQTPGQGLQFLFEYFSETQRNKGNFPGRFSGRQFSNSRSEMNVSTLELGDSALYLCASSLEGLSGDTIYFGEGSWLTVV.